The sample holds many counts of the clone carrying this TCR beta chain. Its antigen is undetermined. The V segment lost 1 base and the J segment 2 bases; nucleotides outside the gene matches: 3. In germline, CDR1 is SGHTA, CDR2 FQGNSA. CDR3 size: 15 residues. These data originate in a study of T cells after yellow fever vaccination. TCRdb ran MiXCR on the 5' RACE reads and lists one entry per CDR3 protein. The sample has hundreds of thousands of distinct CDR3 sequences, less than 4.5% seen once. General study results and limits: Booster samples showed a return of most primary-vaccination clones (roughly 96% CD4, roughly 85% CD8). Compared with primary, the secondary response was weaker and peaked at day 5, not 15. The study noted that FACS-sorted repertoires could contain abundant clonotypes contaminating from the bulk population. Clonotypes appearing in both CD4 and CD8 compartments existed, and their share was small.

The clonotype comes from a man younger than 35 who received the YFV17D yellow fever vaccine. Sequenced here: PBMCs, sampled on the day of the yellow fever booster vaccination. The chain recombines TRBV7-2 with TRBJ2-7; 9 bases line up with TRBD1. The CDR3 loop is CASSLVGQGPYEQYV. Written as DNA, the CDR3 is TGTGCCAGCAGCTTAGTGGGACAGGGTCCCTACGAGCAGTACGTC.